Listed below are T cell receptor beta chains from one sample, sequenced in a study of control samples from healthy donors and cancer patients. Produced via immunoSEQ multiplex PCR; TCRdb's table is partial and in-frame only. The sample lists approximately 150,000 clones; 90% to 95% were seen once. The material sequenced was blood. The receptors shown here come from a man aged 40-50 years in good health. CDR3s include the opening cysteine and the closing phenylalanine or tryptophan. The D gene is left open where the match is weak. Expanded clones are given a class, and other clones once, few, many or no size at all.

clone_size: -; j_call: TRBJ1-2; d_call: -; v_call: TRBV6-2/TRBV6-3; cdr3_aa: CASSYPDGYTF; cdr3_nt: TGTGCCAGCAGTTACCCCGATGGCTACACCTTC
clone_size: once; j_call: TRBJ2-1; d_call: -; v_call: TRBV5-3; cdr3_aa: CARRVTRYSYNEQFF; cdr3_nt: TGTGCCAGAAGAGTTACCAGATACTCCTACAATGAGCAGTTCTTC
clone_size: -; j_call: TRBJ1-6; d_call: -; v_call: TRBV7-9; cdr3_aa: CASSPSLIWGDSNSPLHF; cdr3_nt: TGTGCCAGCAGCCCGAGCCTAATTTGGGGAGATAGTAATTCACCCCTCCACTTT
clone_size: -; j_call: TRBJ2-2; d_call: -; v_call: TRBV27; cdr3_aa: CASSFWSSGGELFF; cdr3_nt: TGTGCCAGCAGTTTCTGGTCGTCCGGCGGGGAGCTGTTTTTT
clone_size: -; j_call: TRBJ1-1; d_call: -; v_call: TRBV5-1; cdr3_aa: CASSSSPNTEAFF; cdr3_nt: TGCGCCAGCAGCTCCTCGCCTAACACTGAAGCTTTCTTT
clone_size: once; j_call: TRBJ2-5; d_call: -; v_call: TRBV5-6; cdr3_aa: CASSARGTEETQYF; cdr3_nt: TGTGCCAGCAGCGCCAGGGGAACCGAAGAGACCCAGTACTTC
clone_size: -; j_call: TRBJ2-1; d_call: -; v_call: TRBV28; cdr3_aa: CASSLFIPPSASNEQFF; cdr3_nt: TGTGCCAGCAGTTTATTTATCCCCCCTAGCGCGAGCAATGAGCAGTTCTTC
clone_size: -; j_call: TRBJ1-2; d_call: TRBD1; v_call: TRBV10-3; cdr3_aa: CAISGIQGNYGYTF; cdr3_nt: TGTGCCATCAGTGGGATACAGGGGAACTATGGCTACACCTTC
clone_size: few; j_call: TRBJ1-6; d_call: -; v_call: TRBV9; cdr3_aa: CASSVGQSNAPLHF; cdr3_nt: TGTGCCAGCAGCGTTGGACAGAGCAATGCACCCCTCCACTTT
clone_size: -; j_call: TRBJ1-1; d_call: -; v_call: TRBV18; cdr3_aa: CASSPQGNMNTEAFF; cdr3_nt: TGTGCCAGCTCACCACAGGGTAATATGAACACTGAAGCTTTCTTT
clone_size: -; j_call: TRBJ2-5; d_call: TRBD1; v_call: TRBV11-1; cdr3_aa: CASHRGPPETQYF; cdr3_nt: TGTGCCAGCCACAGGGGTCCGCCGGAGACCCAGTACTTC
clone_size: -; j_call: TRBJ2-6; d_call: -; v_call: TRBV3-1/TRBV3-2; cdr3_aa: CASSPYSSGANVLTF; cdr3_nt: TGTGCCAGCAGCCCCTATAGCTCTGGGGCCAACGTCCTGACTTTC
clone_size: -; j_call: TRBJ2-1; d_call: -; v_call: TRBV7-9; cdr3_aa: CASSLLAVGSYNEQFF; cdr3_nt: TGTGCCAGCAGCTTGTTGGCGGTTGGGTCCTACAATGAGCAGTTCTTC
clone_size: -; j_call: TRBJ2-7; d_call: TRBD2; v_call: TRBV9; cdr3_aa: CASSEGGSGSYEQYF; cdr3_nt: TGTGCCAGCAGCGAGGGAGGTAGCGGGAGTTACGAGCAGTACTTC
clone_size: -; j_call: TRBJ2-2; d_call: -; v_call: TRBV3-1/TRBV3-2; cdr3_aa: CASSRVSGELFF; cdr3_nt: TGTGCCAGCAGCCGCGTCAGCGGGGAGCTGTTTTTT
clone_size: -; j_call: TRBJ1-2; d_call: -; v_call: TRBV10-1; cdr3_aa: CASSENLQVGYTF; cdr3_nt: TGCGCCAGCAGTGAGAATCTTCAGGTCGGCTACACCTTC
clone_size: -; j_call: TRBJ2-5; d_call: -; v_call: TRBV7-3; cdr3_aa: CASSSGGGRETQYF; cdr3_nt: TGTGCCAGCAGCTCCGGTGGGGGGAGGGAGACCCAGTACTTC
clone_size: -; j_call: TRBJ2-7; d_call: -; v_call: TRBV14; cdr3_aa: CASSQLQGRGSTYEQYF; cdr3_nt: TGTGCCAGCAGCCAACTCCAAGGCCGGGGGAGCACCTACGAGCAGTACTTC
clone_size: -; j_call: TRBJ1-2; d_call: TRBD1; v_call: TRBV29-1; cdr3_aa: CSFRDSYGYTF; cdr3_nt: TGCAGCTTCCGGGACAGCTATGGCTACACCTTC
clone_size: -; j_call: TRBJ2-7; d_call: TRBD2; v_call: TRBV3-1/TRBV3-2; cdr3_aa: CASSQGLTSGAYEQYF; cdr3_nt: TGTGCCAGCAGCCAAGGTCTAACTAGCGGGGCGTACGAGCAGTACTTC
clone_size: -; j_call: TRBJ1-2; d_call: -; v_call: TRBV3-1/TRBV3-2; cdr3_aa: CASSQEGLTF; cdr3_nt: TGTGCCAGCAGCCAAGAAGGCCTCACCTTC
clone_size: -; j_call: TRBJ1-1; d_call: -; v_call: TRBV29-1; cdr3_aa: CSSRVGNTEAFF; cdr3_nt: TGCAGCTCCAGGGTCGGGAACACTGAAGCTTTCTTT
clone_size: once; j_call: TRBJ1-5; d_call: -; v_call: TRBV27; cdr3_aa: CASSFERVDQPQHF; cdr3_nt: TGTGCCAGCAGTTTCGAGAGGGTGGATCAGCCCCAGCATTTT
clone_size: -; j_call: TRBJ1-2; d_call: TRBD1; v_call: TRBV6-2/TRBV6-3; cdr3_aa: CASSLTGGYGYTF; cdr3_nt: TGTGCCAGCAGTCTCACAGGGGGCTATGGCTACACCTTC
clone_size: -; j_call: TRBJ1-5; d_call: -; v_call: TRBV6-6; cdr3_aa: CASKSSGNQPQHF; cdr3_nt: TGTGCCAGCAAATCGTCGGGCAATCAGCCCCAGCATTTT
clone_size: -; j_call: TRBJ1-5; d_call: -; v_call: TRBV2; cdr3_aa: CASSERADPLANQPQHF; cdr3_nt: TGTGCCAGCAGTGAGAGGGCAGACCCTTTAGCAAATCAGCCCCAGCATTTT
clone_size: -; j_call: TRBJ1-5; d_call: -; v_call: TRBV15; cdr3_aa: CATSRVDSTQPQHF; cdr3_nt: TGTGCCACCAGCAGAGTGGACAGTACTCAGCCCCAGCATTTT
clone_size: -; j_call: TRBJ2-3; d_call: TRBD1; v_call: TRBV20-1; cdr3_aa: CSASRTGESTDTQYF; cdr3_nt: TGCAGTGCTAGTAGGACAGGGGAGAGCACAGATACGCAGTATTTT
clone_size: -; j_call: TRBJ1-4; d_call: -; v_call: TRBV30; cdr3_aa: CAFNTGGGEKLFF; cdr3_nt: TGTGCCTTCAACACAGGAGGAGGTGAAAAACTGTTTTTT
clone_size: -; j_call: TRBJ2-3; d_call: -; v_call: TRBV28; cdr3_aa: CASSLRSRSADTQYF; cdr3_nt: TGTGCCAGCAGTTTAAGGTCCCGCAGCGCAGATACGCAGTATTTT
clone_size: -; j_call: TRBJ2-2; d_call: -; v_call: TRBV6-5; cdr3_aa: CASRRGGADTGELFF; cdr3_nt: TGTGCCAGCAGAAGAGGGGGGGCGGACACCGGGGAGCTGTTTTTT
clone_size: -; j_call: TRBJ1-2; d_call: -; v_call: TRBV30; cdr3_aa: CAWKRGYTF; cdr3_nt: TGTGCCTGGAAACGAGGCTACACCTTC
clone_size: -; j_call: TRBJ1-4; d_call: -; v_call: TRBV5-6; cdr3_aa: CASSLVFRDEKLFF; cdr3_nt: TGTGCCAGCAGCTTGGTCTTCAGGGATGAAAAACTGTTTTTT
clone_size: -; j_call: TRBJ2-1; d_call: -; v_call: TRBV24-1; cdr3_aa: CATSLSAREPYNEQFF; cdr3_nt: TGTGCCACCAGTTTATCGGCGCGGGAACCTTACAATGAGCAGTTCTTC
clone_size: -; j_call: TRBJ2-5; d_call: -; v_call: TRBV20-1; cdr3_aa: CSAPAKETQYF; cdr3_nt: TGCAGTGCCCCCGCGAAAGAGACCCAGTACTTC
clone_size: -; j_call: TRBJ1-2; d_call: -; v_call: TRBV4-2; cdr3_aa: CASSPRQDYGYTF; cdr3_nt: TGTGCCAGCAGCCCCCGGCAAGATTATGGCTACACCTTC
clone_size: -; j_call: TRBJ2-5; d_call: -; v_call: TRBV5-6; cdr3_aa: CASGGGRETQYF; cdr3_nt: TGTGCTTCTGGGGGCGGTCGGGAGACCCAGTACTTC
clone_size: once; j_call: TRBJ2-7; d_call: TRBD2; v_call: TRBV2; cdr3_aa: CASSEGSWAGGTYEQYF; cdr3_nt: TGTGCCAGCAGTGAAGGGTCGTGGGCGGGAGGGACTTACGAGCAGTACTTC
clone_size: -; j_call: TRBJ1-2; d_call: TRBD1; v_call: TRBV13; cdr3_aa: CASSQTGSDYTF; cdr3_nt: TGTGCCAGCAGCCAGACAGGGAGTGACTACACCTTC
clone_size: -; j_call: TRBJ1-5; d_call: -; v_call: TRBV6-5; cdr3_aa: CASSLSWGQPQHF; cdr3_nt: TGTGCCAGCAGTCTGAGTTGGGGGCAGCCCCAGCATTTT
clone_size: -; j_call: TRBJ2-3; d_call: -; v_call: TRBV4-3; cdr3_aa: CASSSGPSTDTQYF; cdr3_nt: TGCGCCAGCAGCTCGGGCCCCAGCACAGATACGCAGTATTTT
clone_size: -; j_call: TRBJ2-2; d_call: -; v_call: TRBV6-4; cdr3_aa: CASSDGVTGELFF; cdr3_nt: TGTGCCAGCAGTGATGGGGTCACCGGGGAGCTGTTTTTT
clone_size: -; j_call: TRBJ1-3; d_call: -; v_call: TRBV9; cdr3_aa: CASSGTGNSGNTIYF; cdr3_nt: TGTGCCAGCAGCGGCACAGGTAACTCTGGAAACACCATATATTTT
clone_size: -; j_call: TRBJ2-5; d_call: TRBD1; v_call: TRBV6-5; cdr3_aa: CASSSGQGGETQYF; cdr3_nt: TGTGCCAGCAGCTCAGGACAGGGCGGCGAGACCCAGTACTTC
clone_size: -; j_call: TRBJ1-1; d_call: -; v_call: TRBV6-2/TRBV6-3; cdr3_aa: CASSYSGEAFF; cdr3_nt: TGTGCCAGCAGTTACTCGGGCGAAGCTTTCTTT
clone_size: -; j_call: TRBJ1-3; d_call: -; v_call: TRBV9; cdr3_aa: CASSSPVWGNTIYF; cdr3_nt: TGTGCCAGCAGCTCTCCGGTTTGGGGAAACACCATATATTTT
clone_size: -; j_call: TRBJ1-6; d_call: -; v_call: TRBV14; cdr3_aa: CASSRTVHNSPLHF; cdr3_nt: TGTGCCAGCAGCCGGACGGTACATAATTCACCCCTCCACTTT
clone_size: -; j_call: TRBJ1-6; d_call: TRBD1; v_call: TRBV4-3; cdr3_aa: CASSQDRVVRFSPLHF; cdr3_nt: TGCGCCAGCAGCCAGGACAGGGTCGTCAGGTTCTCACCCCTCCACTTT
clone_size: -; j_call: TRBJ1-4; d_call: -; v_call: TRBV7-9; cdr3_aa: CASSGTGNEKLFF; cdr3_nt: TGTGCCAGCAGCGGGACGGGGAATGAAAAACTGTTTTTT